This TCR beta chain was sequenced in a study of blood T cell repertoires in COVID-19. This CDR3 spans 15 amino acids. The repertoire was sequenced with immunoSEQ multiplex PCR; TCRdb's copy has only in-frame clones and lacks some. The repertoire holds just over 300,000 clones, with around 86% as singletons. Material for sequencing was PBMCs or T cells enriched from blood (not recorded which). This TCR was sampled from a man aged 25 to 40 who had recovered from COVID-19. The gene calls are TRBV1 and TRBJ1-1. TRBV1 is a pseudogene locus. CDR3 amino acids: CTSSPQGGEATEAFF. CDR3 nucleotide sequence: TGCACCAGCAGCCCCCAGGGAGGGGAGGCCACTGAAGCTTTCTTT.